A single sample gave rise to the 2 T cell receptor beta chains below, sequenced in a study of shared clonotypes between healthy human individuals. Repertoires were generated with immunoSEQ multiplex PCR, while TCRdb's copy carries only in-frame clones and drops some. The sample lists some 2,100,000 clones, approximately 94% seen once, with around 0.13% in the top ten. The specimen sequenced was naive CD4+ T cells sorted from blood. Subset of the sample: CD45RA+ positively selected. These receptors all stem from a man younger than 30 in good health.

The chain couples TRBV18 to TRBJ2-7; no clear D gene. V shed 5 bases and J shed 7 bases, with 9 bases lying between them. This CDR3 comprises 11 residues. The germline gives CDR1 KGHSH, CDR2 LQKENI. CDR3 DNA: TGTGCCAGCTCAGACCAAGGAGAGCAGTACTTC. The encoded protein is CASSDQGEQYF.

The chain has TRBV5-1 and TRBJ2-2, with unresolved D. The CDR3 runs 15 residues. Looked up from germline, CDR1 is SGHRS and CDR2 is YFSETQ. Trimming took off 0 bases at V and 0 bases at J, with 6 bases between the two ends. CDR3 amino acids: CASSLDGSNTGELFF. The CDR3 DNA reads TGCGCCAGCAGCTTGGACGGGTCGAACACCGGGGAGCTGTTTTTT.